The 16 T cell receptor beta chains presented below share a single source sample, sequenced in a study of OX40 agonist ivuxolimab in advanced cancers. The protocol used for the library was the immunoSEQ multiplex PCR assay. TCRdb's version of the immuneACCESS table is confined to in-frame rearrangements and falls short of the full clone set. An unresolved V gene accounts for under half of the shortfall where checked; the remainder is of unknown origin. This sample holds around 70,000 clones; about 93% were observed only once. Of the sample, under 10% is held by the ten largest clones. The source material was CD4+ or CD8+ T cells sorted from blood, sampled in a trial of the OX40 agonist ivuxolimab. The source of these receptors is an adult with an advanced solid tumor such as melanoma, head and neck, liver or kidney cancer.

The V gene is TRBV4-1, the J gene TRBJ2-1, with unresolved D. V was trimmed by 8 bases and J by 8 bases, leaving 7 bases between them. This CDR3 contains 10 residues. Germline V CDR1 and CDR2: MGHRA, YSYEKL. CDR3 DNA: TGCGCCAGCTCTGGGTATGAGCAGTTCTTC. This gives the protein CASSGYEQFF.

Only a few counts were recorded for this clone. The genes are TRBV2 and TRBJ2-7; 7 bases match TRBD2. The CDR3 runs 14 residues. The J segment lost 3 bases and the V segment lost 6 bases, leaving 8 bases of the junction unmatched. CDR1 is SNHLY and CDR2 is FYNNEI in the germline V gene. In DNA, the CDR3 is TGTGCCAGCAGAGGGGACTACGGCAACTACGAGCAGTACTTC. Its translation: CASRGDYGNYEQYF.

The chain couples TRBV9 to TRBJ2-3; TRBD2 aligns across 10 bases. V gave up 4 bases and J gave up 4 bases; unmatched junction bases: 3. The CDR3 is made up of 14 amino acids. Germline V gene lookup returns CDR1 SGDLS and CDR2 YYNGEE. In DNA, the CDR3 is TGTGCCAGCAGCCGCAGCGGGGGGGCAGATACGCAGTATTTT. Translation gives CASSRSGGADTQYF.

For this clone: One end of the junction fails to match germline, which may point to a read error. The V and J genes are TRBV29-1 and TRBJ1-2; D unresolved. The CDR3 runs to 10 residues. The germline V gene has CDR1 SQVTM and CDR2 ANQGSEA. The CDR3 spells CSVEDLGHIF. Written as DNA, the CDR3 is TGCAGCGTTGAAGATCTTGGGCACATCTTC.

In nucleotides, the CDR3 is TGCGCCAGCAGCCATCCGACAGGGTCCACCGGGGAGCTGTTTTTT. Protein sequence: CASSHPTGSTGELFF. This sequence joins TRBV4-1 and TRBJ2-2; 7 nucleotides align to TRBD1. This CDR3 is built from 15 residues. V was pared by 3 bases and J by 4 bases, with 5 bases of the junction left unmatched. Germline V gene data show CDR1 as MGHRA and CDR2 as YSYEKL.

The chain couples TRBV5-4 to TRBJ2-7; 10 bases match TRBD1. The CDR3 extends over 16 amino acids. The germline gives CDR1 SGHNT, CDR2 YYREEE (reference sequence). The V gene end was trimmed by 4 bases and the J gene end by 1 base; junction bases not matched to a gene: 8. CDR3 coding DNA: TGTGCCAGCAGCACCCGGGACAGGGGCCTTTCCTACGAGCAGTACTTC. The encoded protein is CASSTRDRGLSYEQYF.

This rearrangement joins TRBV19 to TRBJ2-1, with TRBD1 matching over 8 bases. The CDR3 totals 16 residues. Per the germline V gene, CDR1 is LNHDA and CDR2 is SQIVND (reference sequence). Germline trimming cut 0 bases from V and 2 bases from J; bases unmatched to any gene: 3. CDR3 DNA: TGTGCCAGTAGTATAGAGACAGGGGAGGCCTACAATGAGCAGTTCTTC. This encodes CASSIETGEAYNEQFF.

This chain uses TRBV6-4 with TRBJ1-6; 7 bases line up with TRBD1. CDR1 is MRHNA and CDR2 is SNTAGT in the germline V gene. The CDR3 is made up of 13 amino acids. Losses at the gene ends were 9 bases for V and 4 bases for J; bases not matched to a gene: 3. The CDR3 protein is CARTGRYNSPLHF. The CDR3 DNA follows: TGTGCCAGGACAGGGAGGTATAATTCACCCCTCCACTTT.

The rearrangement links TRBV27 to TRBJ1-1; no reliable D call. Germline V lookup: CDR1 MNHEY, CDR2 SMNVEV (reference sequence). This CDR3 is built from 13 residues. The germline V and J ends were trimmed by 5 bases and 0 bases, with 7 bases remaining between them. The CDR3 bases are TGTGCCAGCAGTCCAATCATGAACACTGAAGCTTTCTTT. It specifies CASSPIMNTEAFF.

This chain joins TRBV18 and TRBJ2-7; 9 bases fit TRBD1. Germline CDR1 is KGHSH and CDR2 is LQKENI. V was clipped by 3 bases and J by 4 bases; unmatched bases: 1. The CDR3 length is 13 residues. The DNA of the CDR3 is TGTGCCAGCTCACCGACAGGGGGGTACGAGCAGTACTTC. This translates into CASSPTGGYEQYF.

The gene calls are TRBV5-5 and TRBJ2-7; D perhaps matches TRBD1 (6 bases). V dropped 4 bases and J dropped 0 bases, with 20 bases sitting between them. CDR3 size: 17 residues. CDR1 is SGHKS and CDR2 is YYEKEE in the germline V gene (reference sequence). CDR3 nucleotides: TGTGCCAGCAGCCTTACTATGCTCCGGGACACCTCCTACGAGCAGTACTTC. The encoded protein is CASSLTMLRDTSYEQYF.

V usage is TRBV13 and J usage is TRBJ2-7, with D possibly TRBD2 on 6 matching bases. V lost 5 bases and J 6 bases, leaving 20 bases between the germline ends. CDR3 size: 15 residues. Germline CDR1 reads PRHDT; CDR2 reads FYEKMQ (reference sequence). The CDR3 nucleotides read TGTGCCAGCAGCGGCGGCGCGGGGAGCCTCTTCGAGCAGTACTTC. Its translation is CASSGGAGSLFEQYF.

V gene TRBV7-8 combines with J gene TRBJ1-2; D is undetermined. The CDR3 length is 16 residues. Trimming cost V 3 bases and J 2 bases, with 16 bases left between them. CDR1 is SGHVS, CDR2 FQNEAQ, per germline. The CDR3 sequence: CASSLANSGANYGYTF. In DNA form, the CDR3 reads TGTGCCAGCAGCTTGGCCAATTCGGGAGCGAACTATGGCTACACCTTC.

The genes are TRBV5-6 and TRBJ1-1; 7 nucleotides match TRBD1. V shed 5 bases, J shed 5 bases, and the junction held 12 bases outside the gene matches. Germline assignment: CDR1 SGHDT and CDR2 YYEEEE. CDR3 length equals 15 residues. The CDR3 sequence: CASSYDRDSWTEAFF. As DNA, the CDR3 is TGTGCCAGCAGTTATGACCGGGACAGTTGGACTGAAGCTTTCTTT.

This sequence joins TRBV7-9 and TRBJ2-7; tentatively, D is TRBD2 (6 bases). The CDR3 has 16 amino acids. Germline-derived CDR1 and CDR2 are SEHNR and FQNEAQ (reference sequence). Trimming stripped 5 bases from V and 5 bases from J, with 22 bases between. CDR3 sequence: CASSQTPTSEVHEQYF. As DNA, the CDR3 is TGTGCCAGCAGCCAAACCCCGACTAGTGAAGTCCACGAGCAGTACTTC.

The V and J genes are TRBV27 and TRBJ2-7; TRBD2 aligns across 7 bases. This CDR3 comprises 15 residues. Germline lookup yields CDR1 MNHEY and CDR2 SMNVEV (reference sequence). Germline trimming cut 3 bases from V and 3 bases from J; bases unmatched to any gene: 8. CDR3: CASSLSPLALYEQYF. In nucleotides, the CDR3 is TGTGCCAGCAGTTTGTCGCCACTAGCGCTCTACGAGCAGTACTTC.